This T cell receptor beta chain was sequenced for a study of blood T cell repertoires in COVID-19. Study in general: Donors in the United States, Italy and Spain gave samples during acute or convalescent COVID-19.

Clones were read by immunoSEQ multiplex PCR, and TCRdb kept only the in-frame ones, dropping some. The sample holds over 130,000 clones, around 84% seen once. The specimen was peripheral blood. The sequence derives from a man aged 65 to 79 with acute or convalescent COVID-19.

Here the CDR3 reads CASSRQRGRGTDTQYF. The CDR3 nucleotides are TGTGCCAGCAGTCGTCAGCGGGGACGGGGCACAGATACGCAGTATTTT. The rearrangement links TRBV28 to TRBJ2-3; 7 bases line up with TRBD2. The CDR3 is 16 residues long. V lost 5 bases, J lost 1 base, and 9 bases stayed unmatched. Looked up from germline, CDR1 is MDHEN and CDR2 is SYDVKM.